These T cell receptor beta chains were read from a single sample in a study of shared clonotypes between healthy human individuals. The data were produced by immunoSEQ multiplex PCR, yet TCRdb's version contains in-frame clones alone and is incomplete. Of about 1 million clones in the sample, approximately 76% were seen once. The sequenced material came from memory CD4+ T cells sorted from blood. Every receptor here comes from a man in his late teens or twenties in good health. Each CDR3 is given with its conserved first and last residue. The D gene is left open where the match is weak. Not every row has a clone size; where given, it reads once, few, many or a size class.

v_gene	d_gene	abundance	j_gene	CDR3aa	CDR3nt
TRBV7-9	.	.	TRBJ1-4	CASSSSNEKLFF	TGTGCCAGCAGCTCTAGTAATGAAAAACTGTTTTTT
TRBV30	.	few	TRBJ1-1	CAWCRAITEAFF	TGTGCCTGGTGCAGGGCGATCACTGAAGCTTTCTTT
TRBV6-6	.	.	TRBJ2-2	CASRGANTGELFF	TGTGCCAGCAGAGGGGCAAACACCGGGGAGCTGTTTTTT
TRBV27	TRBD1	.	TRBJ2-1	CASSLMDRNFYNEQFF	TGTGCCAGCAGTTTAATGGACAGGAATTTCTACAATGAGCAGTTCTTC
TRBV5-1	.	.	TRBJ1-6	CASSPESRVSSPLHF	TGCGCCAGCAGCCCTGAATCCAGGGTGAGTTCACCCCTCCACTTT
TRBV19	.	.	TRBJ2-7	CASSIRGGEQYF	TGTGCCAGTAGTATCAGGGGAGGCGAGCAGTACTTC
TRBV6-5	TRBD2	.	TRBJ2-5	CASRSAGGWETQYF	TGTGCCAGCAGATCAGCGGGGGGGTGGGAGACCCAGTACTTC
TRBV6-6	.	.	TRBJ1-1	CASSSTANTEAFF	TGTGCCAGCAGTTCGACAGCGAACACTGAAGCTTTCTTT
TRBV5-4	.	.	TRBJ2-5	CASSGDRAETQYF	TGTGCCAGCAGCGGGGACCGGGCAGAGACCCAGTACTTC
TRBV5-1	TRBD2	.	TRBJ2-5	CASSPGTSRETQYF	TGCGCCAGCAGCCCGGGGACTAGCCGAGAGACCCAGTACTTC
TRBV7-6	.	.	TRBJ1-1	CASSQRMNTEAFF	TGTGCCAGCAGTCAGCGCATGAACACTGAAGCTTTCTTT
TRBV11-2	.	few	TRBJ2-7	CASSLSERVSEQYF	TGTGCCAGCAGCTTATCAGAGAGGGTTAGCGAGCAGTACTTC
TRBV7-2	.	.	TRBJ1-5	CASSLFGTGNQPQHF	TGTGCCAGCAGCTTATTTGGTACCGGCAATCAGCCCCAGCATTTT
TRBV10-1	TRBD1	.	TRBJ1-2	CASSADRAGGYTF	TGCGCCAGCAGCGCCGACAGGGCGGGTGGCTACACCTTC
TRBV11-2	TRBD2	.	TRBJ2-5	CASGRGRETQYF	TGTGCCAGCGGGAGGGGTAGGGAGACCCAGTACTTC
TRBV15	.	.	TRBJ1-2	CATSRDGRQYGYTF	TGTGCCACCAGCAGAGATGGTAGACAGTATGGCTACACCTTC
TRBV5-1	.	.	TRBJ1-2	CASSLETGGTNYGYTF	TGCGCCAGCAGCTTGGAAACAGGAGGTACTAACTATGGCTACACCTTC
TRBV7-3	TRBD1	.	TRBJ2-3	CASSLQRGGFTDTQYF	TGTGCCAGCAGCTTACAACGAGGGGGCTTCACAGATACGCAGTATTTT
TRBV11-2	.	few	TRBJ1-5	CASSLGGLDQPQHF	TGTGCCAGCAGCTTAGGGGGGCTTGATCAGCCCCAGCATTTT
TRBV5-6	.	.	TRBJ1-5	CASSFRGLMRQPQHF	TGTGCCAGCAGCTTCCGGGGGCTCATGCGTCAGCCCCAGCATTTT
TRBV10-3	TRBD2	.	TRBJ2-2	CAITSGRAGELFF	TGTGCCATCACCAGCGGGAGGGCCGGGGAGCTGTTTTTT
TRBV5-6	.	.	TRBJ2-3	CASSLVSSDTDTQYF	TGTGCCAGCAGCTTGGTTAGTAGCGACACAGATACGCAGTATTTT
TRBV11-2	.	few	TRBJ1-5	CASSLDSGSNQPQHF	TGTGCCAGCAGCTTAGATTCGGGATCTAATCAGCCCCAGCATTTT
TRBV7-8	TRBD2	.	TRBJ2-5	CASSLGGGWSIQLQETQYF	TGTGCCAGCAGCTTAGGGGGAGGGTGGAGCATTCAATTACAAGAGACCCAGTACTTC
TRBV7-9	.	.	TRBJ1-5	CASSLTGIQPQHF	TGTGCCAGCAGCTTAACAGGGATTCAGCCCCAGCATTTT